The entry that follows covers one T cell receptor beta chain sequence. These data originate in a study of OX40 agonist ivuxolimab in advanced cancers. Clones were sequenced by immunoSEQ multiplex PCR, and TCRdb holds only the in-frame ones, with some missing. The sample yields some 90,000 clones, around nine tenths seen once. At cycle 4 day 1, cycle 7 day 1, and baseline, blood was sampled. This CDR3 spans 15 amino acids. Per germline, CDR1 MNHNS and CDR2 SASEGT. Losses at the gene ends were 7 bases for V and 3 bases for J; bases not matched to a gene: 11. The sequenced sample was CD4+ or CD8+ T cells sorted from blood, obtained in a trial of the OX40 agonist ivuxolimab. This chain joins TRBV6-1 and TRBJ2-7, with 8 bases that match TRBD2. The sequence came from an adult with an advanced solid tumor such as melanoma, head and neck, liver or kidney cancer. The CDR3 spells CASKGTSSPFYEQYF. The DNA for the CDR3 is TGTGCCAGCAAGGGGACTAGTAGCCCTTTCTACGAGCAGTACTTC.